This T cell receptor (beta chain) was captured in a study of T cell repertoires in cytomegalovirus infection. Study summary: Carrying CMV and the relevant HLA type showed in public TCR beta signatures.

The study's findings and limits: Cumulative frequency of public TCR beta families picked out carriers of CMV plus the relevant HLA. CMV-specific HLA-C-restricted TCR beta clonotypes dominated the ex vivo response.

Trimming stripped 1 base from V and 10 bases from J, with 23 bases between. The germline gives CDR1 SGHVS, CDR2 FNYEAQ. CDR3 length: 17 amino acids. Details on this clonotype: What it binds is not known.

Each CDR3 protein is one row after TCRdb ran MiXCR on the reads. The sample has about 890,000 distinct CDR3 sequences; under 40% are singletons. The chain carries TRBV7-6 and TRBJ2-1, with TRBD2 as a possible D gene (7 bases). The receptor comes from a human donor in good health (CMV status not recorded). Some clones in this sample may be carry-over from other donors' samples. The starting material was cultured CD8+ T cells from PBMCs, obtained from culture after CMV antigen stimulation. The CDR3 bases are TGTGCCAGCAGCTTAGGGGGGGGCAGGGTAGTTTTCCCCGAGCAGTTCTTC. Protein sequence: CASSLGGGRVVFPEQFF.